This paragraph covers one TCR beta chain sequence. Germline-derived CDR1 and CDR2 are LNHDA and SQIVND (reference sequence). The germline V and J ends were trimmed by 5 bases and 7 bases, with 24 bases remaining between them. This CDR3 is 17 amino acids long. This entry comes from a study of OX40 agonist ivuxolimab in advanced cancers. Turning to the study itself: Patients undergoing dose escalation presented with hepatocellular carcinoma, melanoma, renal cell or head and neck cancer. Participants could have had prior anti-PD-1, anti-PD-L1 or anti-CTLA-4 therapy, and approximately 40% had some.

No patient had autoimmune disease or received systemic immunosuppression. TCRdb's copy holds only in-frame clones and misses some; the assay was immunoSEQ multiplex PCR. The sample lists roughly 62,000 clones, roughly 83% seen once, with more than 2.5% in the top ten. This sequence was found in an adult with an advanced solid tumor such as melanoma, head and neck, liver or kidney cancer. The specimen was CD4+ or CD8+ T cells sorted from blood, collected in a trial of the OX40 agonist ivuxolimab. The V call is TRBV19, the J call TRBJ2-1; TRBD2 is a possible D gene (7 bases). In nucleotides, the CDR3 is TGTGCCAGTAGTCTTCCCGAGGGGGGGCCCGGGATAAATGAGCAGTTCTTC. Amino acid sequence: CASSLPEGGPGINEQFF.